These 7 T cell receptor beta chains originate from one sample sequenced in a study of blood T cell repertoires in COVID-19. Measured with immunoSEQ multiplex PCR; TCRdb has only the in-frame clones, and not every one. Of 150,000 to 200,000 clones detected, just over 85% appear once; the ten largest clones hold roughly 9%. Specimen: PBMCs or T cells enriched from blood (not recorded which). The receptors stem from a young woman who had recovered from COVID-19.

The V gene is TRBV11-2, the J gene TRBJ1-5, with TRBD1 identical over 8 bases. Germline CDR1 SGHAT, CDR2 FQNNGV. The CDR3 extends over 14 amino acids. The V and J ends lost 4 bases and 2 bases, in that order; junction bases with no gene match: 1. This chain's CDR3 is CASSSTGGNQPQHF. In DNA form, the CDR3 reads TGTGCCAGCAGCTCGACAGGGGGCAATCAGCCCCAGCATTTT. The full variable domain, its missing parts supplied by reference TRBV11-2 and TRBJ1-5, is EAGVAQSPRYKIIEKRQSVAFWCNPISGHATLYWYQQILGQGPKLLIQFQNNGVVDDSQLPKDRFSAERLKGVDSTLKIQPAKLEDSAVYLCASSSTGGNQPQHFGDGTRLSIL.

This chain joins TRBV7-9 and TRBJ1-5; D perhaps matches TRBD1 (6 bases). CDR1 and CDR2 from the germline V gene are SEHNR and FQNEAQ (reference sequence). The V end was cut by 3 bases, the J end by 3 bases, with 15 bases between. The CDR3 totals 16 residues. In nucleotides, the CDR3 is TGTGCCAGCAGCTTCGGGGACAACAATTCCAATCAGCCCCAGCATTTT. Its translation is CASSFGDNNSNQPQHF. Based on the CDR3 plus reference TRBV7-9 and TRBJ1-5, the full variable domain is DTGVSQNPRHKITKRGQNVTFRCDPISEHNRLYWYRQTLGQGPEFLTYFQNEAQLEKSRLLSDRFSAERPKGSFSTLEIQRTEQGDSAMYLCASSFGDNNSNQPQHFGDGTRLSIL.

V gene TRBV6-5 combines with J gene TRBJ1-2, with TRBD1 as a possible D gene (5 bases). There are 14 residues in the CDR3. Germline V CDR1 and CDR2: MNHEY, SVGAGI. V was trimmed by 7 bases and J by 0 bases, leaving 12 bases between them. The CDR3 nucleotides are TGTGCCAGCACCCCCGGGGGGGCTAACTATGGCTACACCTTC. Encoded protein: CASTPGGANYGYTF.

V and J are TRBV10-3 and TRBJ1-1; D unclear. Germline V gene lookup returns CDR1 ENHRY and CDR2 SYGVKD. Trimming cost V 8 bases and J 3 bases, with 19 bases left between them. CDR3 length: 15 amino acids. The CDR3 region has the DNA TGTGCCATCCGAAACGGACCCCGGCGGGACACTGAAGCTTTCTTT. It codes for CAIRNGPRRDTEAFF.

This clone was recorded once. In DNA form, the CDR3 reads TGCGCCAGCAGCGGTGAAAGCTATCCCCCCTACGAGCAGTACTTC. Its translation: CASSGESYPPYEQYF. The rearrangement links TRBV5-1 to TRBJ2-7; D unclear. Looked up from germline, CDR1 is SGHRS and CDR2 is YFSETQ. The CDR3 sequence is 15 residues long. Trimming removed 4 bases from V and 2 bases from J, with 16 bases in between.

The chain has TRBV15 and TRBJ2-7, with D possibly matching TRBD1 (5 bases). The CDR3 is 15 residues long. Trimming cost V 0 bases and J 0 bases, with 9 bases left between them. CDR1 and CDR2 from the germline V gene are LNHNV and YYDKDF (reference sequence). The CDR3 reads CATSRDRVASYEQYF. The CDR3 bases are TGTGCCACCAGCAGAGACAGGGTCGCCTCCTACGAGCAGTACTTC.

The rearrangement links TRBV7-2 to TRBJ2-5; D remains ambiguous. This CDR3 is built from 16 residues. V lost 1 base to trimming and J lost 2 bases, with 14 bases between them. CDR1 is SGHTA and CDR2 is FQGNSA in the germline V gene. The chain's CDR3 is CASSLVGFGGQETQYF. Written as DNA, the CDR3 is TGTGCCAGCAGCTTAGTTGGTTTCGGCGGACAAGAGACCCAGTACTTC.